This TCR beta chain was identified during a study of response to subunit inactivated influenza vaccine. General study findings and limits: Researchers suggested that each seasonal influenza vaccination recruits few new T cells.

This clonotype was recorded a few times. Antigen specificity is unknown. One entry per CDR3 protein results from TCRdb running MiXCR on the RT-PCR reads. The sample yields about 500,000 distinct CDR3 sequences, 16% seen once. This TCR was recovered from a man aged 50 to 75 who received an inactivated influenza vaccine. Sequencing used CD4+ T cells sorted from PBMCs, obtained roughly 24 months after vaccination.

The CDR3 protein is CASSVVRGIGEKLFF. The CDR3 DNA reads as TGTGCCAGCAGTGTCGTCAGGGGAATTGGTGAAAAACTGTTTTTT. The genes are TRBV6-1 and TRBJ1-4; D might be TRBD1 (6 bases). V dropped 4 bases and J dropped 7 bases, with 16 bases sitting between them. There are 15 residues in the CDR3. The V gene's germline CDR1 is MNHNS and CDR2 SASEGT.